This T cell receptor (beta chain) was profiled in a study of shared clonotypes between healthy human individuals. The study's findings and limits: Compared with memory subsets, naive subsets generally had larger estimated richness. Across a few donors, naive CD4 shared roughly 5%, naive CD8 about 3.2%, memory CD4 2.3%, memory CD8 under 0.5%.

Germline CDR1 is MNHNS and CDR2 is SASEGT. The CDR3 totals 13 residues. J was trimmed by 7 bases and V by 4 bases; bases with no gene match: 7. TCRdb keeps only in-frame clones here, not all; method: immunoSEQ multiplex PCR. The sample contains about 1.1 million clones, approximately 75% of which appear only once. A note on this clone: What it binds is unknown.

The rearrangement joins TRBV6-1 to TRBJ2-7; 7 bases fit TRBD1. Sequencing used memory CD4+ T cells from PBMCs. Sample subset: CD45RA-negative fraction. This sequence originates from a man younger than 35 in good health. Some clones in this sample may be carry-over from other donors' samples. CDR3 DNA: TGTGCCAGCAGTGTAGAGGGGGCGAGAGAGCAGTACTTC. It specifies CASSVEGAREQYF.